This entry is about one TCR beta chain. Its antigen is as yet unknown. Naivety in CD8+ T cells corresponded to a CD45RO-CCR7+CD27+CD95- phenotype. The data stem from a study of CXCR3-negative and CXCR3-positive naive CD8 T cells. Study results and caveats: Naive subsets showed comparable surface CD5, and TCR interaction strength was also inferred from TRB CDR3 physicochemistry. CXCR3-negative naive cells had less hydrophobic TRB CDR3s than did CXCR3-positive naive cells. Relative to memory CD8+ cells, whose diversity was much lower, both naive subsets had comparably high diversity. Comparison of naive CXCR3-negative and CXCR3-positive cells revealed similar TRBV-TRBJ usage, while memory cells differed.

The CDR3 is made up of 13 amino acids. Germline CDR1 reads SEHNR; CDR2 reads FQNEAQ (reference sequence). The TRB cDNA libraries were prepared by 5' RACE with UMI labels. TCRdb re-called the 5' RACE reads; one entry per CDR3 protein, DNA not given. Seen in this sample are 85,000 to 130,000 distinct CDR3 sequences; the ten most common clones hold more than 0.3%. The chain uses TRBV7-9 and TRBJ1-1; the D gene TCRdb calls, TRBD1, cannot be checked with no DNA. Input material: naive CXCR3+ CD8+ T cells from blood. Subset meaning: CD45RO-CCR7+CD27+CD95- naive CD8+ T cells expressing CXCR3 (TNR3+). This receptor was taken from a human donor in good health. Some clones in this sample may be carry-over from other donors' samples. The CDR3 is CASSAQGFPEAFF.